One T cell receptor (beta chain) is described in this entry. Its target is not known. The ends lost 8 bases at V and 4 bases at J; junction bases unmatched: 2. The CDR3 runs to 11 residues. The germline V gene has CDR1 MDHEN and CDR2 SYDVKM. These data are taken from a study of T cell responses to AZD1222 COVID-19 vaccine. The assay was immunoSEQ multiplex PCR, and TCRdb's table has in-frame clones only and misses some. Here the sample spans 100,000 to 130,000 clones, around 90% being singletons. Whole-study results and caveats: Possibly, clonal diversity was underestimated; donors were largely white British and included more females. Two AZD1222 administrations were followed by greater Spike-specific TCR breadth and depth. Samples come after the peak T cell response, not at day 14.

This specimen consisted of peripheral blood, obtained on day 0 of MenACWY control vaccination. The chain joins TRBV28 to TRBJ2-7, with TRBD2 identical over 7 bases. The source of this sequence is an adult in good health. The CDR3 DNA reads as TGTGCCAGCCTCGGGGGGTACGAGCAGTACTTC. Amino acid sequence: CASLGGYEQYF.